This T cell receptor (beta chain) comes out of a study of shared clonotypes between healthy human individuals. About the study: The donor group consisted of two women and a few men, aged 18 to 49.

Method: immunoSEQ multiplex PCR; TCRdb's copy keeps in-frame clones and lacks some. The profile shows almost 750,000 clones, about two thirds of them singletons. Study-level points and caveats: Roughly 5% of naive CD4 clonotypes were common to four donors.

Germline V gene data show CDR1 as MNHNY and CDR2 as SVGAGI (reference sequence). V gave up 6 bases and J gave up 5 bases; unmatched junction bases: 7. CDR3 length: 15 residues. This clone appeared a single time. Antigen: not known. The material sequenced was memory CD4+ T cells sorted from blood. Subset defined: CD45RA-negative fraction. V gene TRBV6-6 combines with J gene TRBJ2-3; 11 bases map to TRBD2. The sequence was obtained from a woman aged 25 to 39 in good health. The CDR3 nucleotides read TGTGCCAGCAGCCCACTAGCGGGAGCAGGAGATACGCAGTATTTT. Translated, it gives CASSPLAGAGDTQYF.